The 16 T cell receptor beta chains in this list originate from one sample, sequenced in a study of shared clonotypes between healthy human individuals. Assay: immunoSEQ multiplex PCR; the TCRdb copy retains only in-frame clones and omits some. The table lists about 2.3 million clones, 85% to 95% of them singletons. Sequenced sample: naive CD4+ T cells from PBMCs. Subset here: CD45RA+ positively selected. The receptors stem from a man aged 18 to 35 in good health. Some clones in this sample may be carry-over from other donors' samples.

This sequence joins TRBV29-1 and TRBJ2-1; TRBD2 might be the D (5 bases). CDR1 is SQVTM, CDR2 ANQGSEA, per germline. The CDR3 spans 12 residues. Trimming cost V 3 bases and J 6 bases, with 9 bases left between them. DNA for the CDR3: TGCAGCGTTGATGGTACTAGCAATGAGCAGTTCTTC. It specifies CSVDGTSNEQFF.

This clone was recorded only once. This chain joins TRBV7-9 and TRBJ1-2; D is uncertain. Germline loops: CDR1 SEHNR, CDR2 FQNEAQ (reference sequence). The CDR3 sequence is 11 residues long. Trimming pared 3 bases from V and 8 bases from J, leaving 7 bases between. The CDR3 sequence is CASSFLGGYTF. In DNA, the CDR3 is TGTGCCAGCAGCTTCTTAGGGGGCTACACCTTC.

The rearrangement links TRBV7-8 to TRBJ1-5, with a possible D match to TRBD1 (6 bases). Germline V gene lookup returns CDR1 SGHVS and CDR2 FQNEAQ. The V gene lost 5 bases and the J gene lost 0 bases, with 14 bases spanning the gap. This CDR3 region has 16 residues. In DNA, the CDR3 is TGTGCCAGCAGCCCATCGCGGGACATTAGCAATCAGCCCCAGCATTTT. It specifies CASSPSRDISNQPQHF.

The V gene is TRBV25-1, the J gene TRBJ1-6, with TRBD1 matching 7 bases. With 4 bases clipped from V and 5 bases from J, the junction kept 2 bases outside the gene matches. The germline V gene encodes CDR1 MGHDK and CDR2 SYGVNS. The CDR3 extends over 14 amino acids. In DNA, the CDR3 is TGTGCCAGCAGTGCGGGACAGAATAATTCACCCCTCCACTTT. It translates to CASSAGQNNSPLHF.

This clone was picked up one time. The chain couples TRBV4-1 to TRBJ1-4; D remains ambiguous. The CDR3 covers 15 residues. The germline CDR1 and CDR2 sequences are MGHRA and YSYEKL. V dropped 4 bases and J dropped 4 bases, with 13 bases sitting between them. The CDR3 DNA reads as TGCGCCAGCAGCCCAACGGAGACGGTTAATGAAAAACTGTTTTTT. It specifies CASSPTETVNEKLFF.

This sequence joins TRBV4-3 and TRBJ2-2; TRBD1 matches 9 bases. CDR3 size: 17 residues. Losses at the gene ends were 4 bases for V and 5 bases for J; bases not matched to a gene: 11. Germline CDR1 LGHNA, CDR2 YSLEER. The CDR3 spells CASSPHLDRGRTGELFF. CDR3 in DNA: TGCGCCAGCAGCCCCCACCTGGACAGGGGTCGAACCGGGGAGCTGTTTTTT.

The chain combines TRBV5-1 with TRBJ2-7, with TRBD2 matching over 13 bases. This CDR3 spans 16 amino acids. Trimming took 4 bases from V and 4 from J; bases not matched to a gene: 8. In germline, CDR1 is SGHRS, CDR2 YFSETQ. CDR3 protein: CASSLGGLAGDYEQYF. In nucleotides, the CDR3 is TGCGCCAGCAGCCTGGGAGGACTAGCGGGAGATTACGAGCAGTACTTC.

The chain is built from TRBV11-2 and TRBJ2-6; unclear D gene. Germline V gene data show CDR1 as SGHAT and CDR2 as FQNNGV. V was cut by 2 bases and J by 0 bases, with 8 bases left in between. This CDR3 has 16 amino acids. CDR3 residues: CASSLLLTSGANVLTF. In nucleotides, the CDR3 is TGTGCCAGCAGCTTACTTCTTACCTCTGGGGCCAACGTCCTGACTTTC.

V gene TRBV4-1 combines with J gene TRBJ2-1; 8 bases match TRBD2. After removal of 3 bases from V and 0 bases from J, the junction contained 10 bases not matched to a gene. The V gene's germline CDR1 is MGHRA and CDR2 YSYEKL. The CDR3 has 18 residues. CDR3 region: CASSHGILAGSSYNEQFF. The CDR3 DNA is TGCGCCAGCAGCCATGGAATTTTAGCGGGGAGCTCCTACAATGAGCAGTTCTTC.

The count of this clone is one. The genes are TRBV5-1 and TRBJ2-7; the match to TRBD2 covers 13 bases. CDR3 length: 15 residues. The junction had 4 bases not matched to a gene; V was cut back by 4 bases and J by 3 bases. CDR1 and CDR2 from the germline V gene are SGHRS and YFSETQ. This CDR3 is CASSPRTSGGYEQYF. In nucleotides, the CDR3 is TGCGCCAGCAGCCCAAGGACTAGCGGGGGCTACGAGCAGTACTTC.

The V call is TRBV7-2, the J call TRBJ2-1; 9 bases line up with TRBD2. The CDR3 length is 14 residues. Per the germline V gene, CDR1 is SGHTA and CDR2 is FQGNSA. Trimming removed 1 base from V and 10 bases from J; junction bases left unmatched: 5. The CDR3 loop is CASSLVGLAGEQFF. CDR3 DNA: TGTGCCAGCAGCTTAGTGGGCCTAGCGGGGGAGCAGTTCTTC.

This clone was found a few times. The J gene is TRBJ1-5, the V gene TRBV2; TRBD1 agrees at 8 bases. The germline V gene has CDR1 SNHLY and CDR2 FYNNEI. The CDR3 runs to 14 residues. The V segment lost 5 bases and the J segment 5 bases; nucleotides outside the gene matches: 5. DNA for the CDR3: TGTGCCAGCAGTTTGGGACAGGATTATCAGCCCCAGCATTTT. Translation gives CASSLGQDYQPQHF.

The V and J genes are TRBV27 and TRBJ2-2; D gene unclear. Germline-derived CDR1 and CDR2 are MNHEY and SMNVEV (reference sequence). The V and J ends lost 6 bases and 4 bases respectively, with 12 bases between them. The CDR3 runs to 14 residues. In nucleotides, the CDR3 is TGTGCCAGCAGCAGAGGACGGTTCACCGGGGAGCTGTTTTTT. Its translation is CASSRGRFTGELFF.

The V gene is TRBV6-1, the J gene TRBJ1-4; possible D gene TRBD1, 5 bases. The CDR3 is 13 residues long. Germline CDR1 and CDR2: MNHNS and SASEGT. The ends were cut back, 5 bases at V and 6 bases at J, with 10 bases in the middle. The CDR3 DNA reads TGTGCCAGCAGTATTCGGGACGATGAAAAACTGTTTTTT. Translation gives CASSIRDDEKLFF.

This chain connects TRBV7-2 to TRBJ2-3; TRBD2 agrees at 11 bases. V lost 5 bases and J lost 4; bases outside the gene matches: 11. Germline V gene data show CDR1 as SGHTA and CDR2 as FQGNSA. This CDR3 comprises 17 residues. The CDR3 spells CASSAGLLAGAADTQYF. The CDR3 DNA reads TGTGCCAGCAGCGCCGGCTTACTAGCGGGAGCCGCAGATACGCAGTATTTT. The entire variable domain, with the rest obtained from reference TRBV7-2 and TRBJ2-3, is as follows: GAGVSQSPSNKVTEKGKDVELRCDPISGHTALYWYRQSLGQGLEFLIYFQGNSAPDKSGLPSDRFSAERTGGSVSTLTIQRTQQEDSAVYLCASSAGLLAGAADTQYFGPGTRLTVL.

This clone is a singleton in its sample. The chain combines TRBV28 with TRBJ1-2, with D tentatively TRBD1 (6 bases). The V end lost 2 bases, the J end lost 4 bases, and 17 bases lay between the germline ends. Germline-derived CDR1 and CDR2 are MDHEN and SYDVKM. CDR3 length: 16 amino acids. CDR3 protein: CASSLLTGRGVYGYTF. For the CDR3, the DNA is TGTGCCAGCAGTTTACTCACAGGGAGAGGAGTCTATGGCTACACCTTC.